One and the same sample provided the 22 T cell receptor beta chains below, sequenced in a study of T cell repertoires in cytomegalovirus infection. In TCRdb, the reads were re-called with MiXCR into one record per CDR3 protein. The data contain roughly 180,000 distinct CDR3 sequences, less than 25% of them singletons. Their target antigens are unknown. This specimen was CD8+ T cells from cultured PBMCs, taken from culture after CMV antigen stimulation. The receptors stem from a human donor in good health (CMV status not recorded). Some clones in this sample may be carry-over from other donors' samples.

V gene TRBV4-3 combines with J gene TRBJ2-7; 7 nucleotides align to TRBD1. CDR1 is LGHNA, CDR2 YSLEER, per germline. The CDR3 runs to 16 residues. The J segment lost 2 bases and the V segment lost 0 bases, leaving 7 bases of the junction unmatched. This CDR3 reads CASSQDRWQGAYEQYF. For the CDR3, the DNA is TGCGCCAGCAGCCAAGATCGATGGCAGGGGGCCTACGAGCAGTACTTC.

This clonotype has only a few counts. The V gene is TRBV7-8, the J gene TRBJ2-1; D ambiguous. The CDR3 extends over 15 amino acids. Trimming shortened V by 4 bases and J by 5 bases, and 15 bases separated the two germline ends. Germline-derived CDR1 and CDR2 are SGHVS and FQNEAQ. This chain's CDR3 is CASSSTWPSDNEQFF. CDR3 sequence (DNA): TGTGCCAGCAGCTCTACCTGGCCATCCGACAATGAGCAGTTCTTC.

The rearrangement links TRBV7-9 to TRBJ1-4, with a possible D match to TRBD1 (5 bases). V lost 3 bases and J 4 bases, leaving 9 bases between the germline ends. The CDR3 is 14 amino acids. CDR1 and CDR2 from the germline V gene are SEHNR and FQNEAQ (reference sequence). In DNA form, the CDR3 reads TGTGCCAGCAGCTTCGGGGGGGATAATGAAAAACTGTTTTTT. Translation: CASSFGGDNEKLFF.

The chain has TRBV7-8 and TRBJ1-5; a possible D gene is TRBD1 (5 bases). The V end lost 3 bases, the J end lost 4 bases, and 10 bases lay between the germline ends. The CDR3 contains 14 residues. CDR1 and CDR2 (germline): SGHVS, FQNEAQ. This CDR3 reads CASSLGPRNQPQHF. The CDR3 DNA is TGTGCCAGCAGCTTGGGGCCGAGAAATCAGCCCCAGCATTTT.

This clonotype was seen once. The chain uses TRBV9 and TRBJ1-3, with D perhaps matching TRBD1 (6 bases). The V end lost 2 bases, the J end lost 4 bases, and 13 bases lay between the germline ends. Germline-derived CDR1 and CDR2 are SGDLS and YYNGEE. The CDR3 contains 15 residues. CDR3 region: CASSVDTGRGNTIYF. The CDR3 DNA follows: TGTGCCAGCAGCGTCGATACAGGGCGAGGAAACACCATATATTTT.

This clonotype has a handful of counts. Here the CDR3 reads CASSLTGRVNTEAFF. The CDR3 coding sequence is TGTGCCAGCAGTTTGACAGGGAGGGTGAACACTGAAGCTTTCTTT. The chain carries TRBV28 and TRBJ1-1; 7 positions agree with TRBD1. Unmatched junction bases numbered 4, after V lost 3 bases and J lost 0 bases. CDR3 length: 15 residues. Germline loops: CDR1 MDHEN, CDR2 SYDVKM. Together with reference TRBV28 and TRBJ1-1, the CDR3 gives the full variable domain: DVKVTQSSRYLVKRTGEKVFLECVQDMDHENMFWYRQDPGLGLRLIYFSYDVKMKEKGDIPEGYSVSREKKERFSLILESASTNQTSMYLCASSLTGRVNTEAFFGQGTRLTVV.

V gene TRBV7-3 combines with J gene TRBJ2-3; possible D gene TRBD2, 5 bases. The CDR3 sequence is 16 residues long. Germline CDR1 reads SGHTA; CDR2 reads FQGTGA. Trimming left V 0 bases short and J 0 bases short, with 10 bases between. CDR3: CASSLTSGYSTDTQYF. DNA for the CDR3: TGTGCCAGCAGCTTAACAAGCGGATATAGCACAGATACGCAGTATTTT.

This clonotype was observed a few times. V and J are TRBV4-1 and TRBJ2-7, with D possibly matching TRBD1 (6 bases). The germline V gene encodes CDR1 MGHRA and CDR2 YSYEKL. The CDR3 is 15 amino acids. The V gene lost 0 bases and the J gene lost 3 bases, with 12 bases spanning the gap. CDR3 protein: CASSQDVTGVYEQYF. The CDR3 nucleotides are TGCGCCAGCAGCCAAGACGTGACAGGAGTCTACGAGCAGTACTTC.

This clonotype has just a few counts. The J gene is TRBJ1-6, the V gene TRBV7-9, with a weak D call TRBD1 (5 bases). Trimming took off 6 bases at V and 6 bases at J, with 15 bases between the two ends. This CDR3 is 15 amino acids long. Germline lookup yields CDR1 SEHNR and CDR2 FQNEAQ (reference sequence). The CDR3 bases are TGTGCCAGCAGTCCCCGGGACCTAATTAATTCACCCCTCCACTTT. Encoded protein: CASSPRDLINSPLHF.

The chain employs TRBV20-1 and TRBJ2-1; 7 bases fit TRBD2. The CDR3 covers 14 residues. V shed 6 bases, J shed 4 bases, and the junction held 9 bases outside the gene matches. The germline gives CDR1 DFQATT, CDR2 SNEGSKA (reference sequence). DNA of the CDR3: TGCAGTGCCGGGGAAGCGGGGACGTACAATGAGCAGTTCTTC. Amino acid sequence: CSAGEAGTYNEQFF.

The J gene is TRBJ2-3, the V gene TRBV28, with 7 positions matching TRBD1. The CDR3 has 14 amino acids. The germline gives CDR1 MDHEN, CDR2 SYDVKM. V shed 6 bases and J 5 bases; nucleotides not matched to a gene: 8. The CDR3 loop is CASSPDRVVDTQYF. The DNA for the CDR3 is TGTGCCAGCAGCCCCGACAGGGTTGTAGATACGCAGTATTTT. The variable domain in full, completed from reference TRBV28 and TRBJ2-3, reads DVKVTQSSRYLVKRTGEKVFLECVQDMDHENMFWYRQDPGLGLRLIYFSYDVKMKEKGDIPEGYSVSREKKERFSLILESASTNQTSMYLCASSPDRVVDTQYFGPGTRLTVL.

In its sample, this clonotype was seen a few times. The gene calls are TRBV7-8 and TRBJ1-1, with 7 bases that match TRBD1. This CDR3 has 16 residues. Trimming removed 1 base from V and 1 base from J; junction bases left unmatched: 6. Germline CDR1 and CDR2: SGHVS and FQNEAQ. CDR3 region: CASSLGTGDKNTEAFF. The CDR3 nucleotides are TGTGCCAGCAGCTTAGGGACAGGAGATAAGAACACTGAAGCTTTCTTT.

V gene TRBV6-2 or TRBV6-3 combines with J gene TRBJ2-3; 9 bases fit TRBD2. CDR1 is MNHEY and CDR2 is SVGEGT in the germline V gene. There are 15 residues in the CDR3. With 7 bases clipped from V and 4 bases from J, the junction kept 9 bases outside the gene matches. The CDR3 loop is CASNLRGGSPDTQYF. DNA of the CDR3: TGTGCCAGCAACTTGCGGGGGGGCTCACCAGATACGCAGTATTTT.

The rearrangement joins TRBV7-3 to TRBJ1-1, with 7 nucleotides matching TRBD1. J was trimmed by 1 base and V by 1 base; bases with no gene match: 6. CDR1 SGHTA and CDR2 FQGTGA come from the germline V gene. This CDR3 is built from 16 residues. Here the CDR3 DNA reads TGTGCCAGCAGCTTAAGGAGGGGGCTGGCGAACACTGAAGCTTTCTTT. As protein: CASSLRRGLANTEAFF. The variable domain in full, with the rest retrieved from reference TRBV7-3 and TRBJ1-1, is GAGVSQTPSNKVTEKGKYVELRCDPISGHTALYWYRQSLGQGPEFLIYFQGTGAADDSGLPNDRFFAVRPEGSVSTLKIQRTERGDSAVYLCASSLRRGLANTEAFFGQGTRLTVV.

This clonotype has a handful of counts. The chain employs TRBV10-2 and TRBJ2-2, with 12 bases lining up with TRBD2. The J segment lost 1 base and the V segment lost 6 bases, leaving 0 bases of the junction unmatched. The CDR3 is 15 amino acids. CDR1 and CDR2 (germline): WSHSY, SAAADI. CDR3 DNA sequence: TGCGCCAGCAGGACTAGCGGGGGGAACACCGGGGAGCTGTTTTTT. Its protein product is CASRTSGGNTGELFF.

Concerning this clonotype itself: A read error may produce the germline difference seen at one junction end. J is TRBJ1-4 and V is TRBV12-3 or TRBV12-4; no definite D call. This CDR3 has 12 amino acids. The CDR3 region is CASSPTSEKLFF. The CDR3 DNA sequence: TGTGCCAGCAGTCCGACTAGTGAAAAACTGTTTTTT.

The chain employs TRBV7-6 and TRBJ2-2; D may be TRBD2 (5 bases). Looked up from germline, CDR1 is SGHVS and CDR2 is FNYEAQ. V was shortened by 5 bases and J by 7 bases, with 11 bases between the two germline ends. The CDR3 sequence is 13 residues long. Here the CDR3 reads CASSPPGGGELFF. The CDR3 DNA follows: TGTGCCAGCAGCCCCCCAGGAGGCGGGGAGCTGTTTTTT. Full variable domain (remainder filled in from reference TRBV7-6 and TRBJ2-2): GAGVSQSPRYKVTKRGQDVALRCDPISGHVSLYWYRQALGQGPEFLTYFNYEAQQDKSGLPNDRFSAERPEGSISTLTIQRTEQRDSAMYRCASSPPGGGELFFGEGSRLTVL.

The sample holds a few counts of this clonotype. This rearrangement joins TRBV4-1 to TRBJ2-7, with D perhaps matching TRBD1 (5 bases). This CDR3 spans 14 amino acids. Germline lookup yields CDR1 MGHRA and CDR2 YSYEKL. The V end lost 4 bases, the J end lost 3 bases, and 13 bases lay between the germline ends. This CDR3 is CASSPRVLGYEQYF. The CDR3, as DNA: TGCGCCAGCAGCCCCAGGGTTCTAGGCTACGAGCAGTACTTC.

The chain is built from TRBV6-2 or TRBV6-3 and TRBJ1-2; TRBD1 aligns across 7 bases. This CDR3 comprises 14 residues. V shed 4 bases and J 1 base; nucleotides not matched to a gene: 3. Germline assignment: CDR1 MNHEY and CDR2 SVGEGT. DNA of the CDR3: TGTGCCAGCAGTTGGACAGGAGATAACTATGGCTACACCTTC. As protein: CASSWTGDNYGYTF.

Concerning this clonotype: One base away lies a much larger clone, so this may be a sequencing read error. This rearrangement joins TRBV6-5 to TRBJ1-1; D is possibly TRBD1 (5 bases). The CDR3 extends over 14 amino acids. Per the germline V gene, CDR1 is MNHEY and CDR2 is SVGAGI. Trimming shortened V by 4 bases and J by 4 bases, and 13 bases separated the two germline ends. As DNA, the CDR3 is TGTGCCAGCAGTTGGGGCACAACGAGCACTGAAGCTTTCTTT. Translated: CASSWGTTSTEAFF.

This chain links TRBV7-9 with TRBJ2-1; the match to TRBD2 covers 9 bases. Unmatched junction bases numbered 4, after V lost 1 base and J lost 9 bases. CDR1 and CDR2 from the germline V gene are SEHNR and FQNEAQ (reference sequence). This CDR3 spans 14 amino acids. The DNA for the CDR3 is TGTGCCAGCAGCTTAGTAGGACTAGCGCTTGAGCAGTTCTTC. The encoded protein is CASSLVGLALEQFF.

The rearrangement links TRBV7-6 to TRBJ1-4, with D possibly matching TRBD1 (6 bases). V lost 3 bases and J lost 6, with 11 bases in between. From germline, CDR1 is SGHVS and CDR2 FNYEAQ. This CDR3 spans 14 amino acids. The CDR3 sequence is CASSLVAGDEKLFF. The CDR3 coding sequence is TGTGCCAGCAGCTTGGTGGCAGGGGATGAAAAACTGTTTTTT.